This entry lists 5 T cell receptor beta chains sequenced from one sample in a study of PD-1 blockade in classical Hodgkin lymphoma. Data came from immunoSEQ multiplex PCR; TCRdb stores just in-frame clones and leaves some out. The sample lists roughly 11,000 clones; about 88% were seen once. In every patient, relapse followed autologous stem cell transplantation, while exposure to brentuximab vedotin differed. The sample here was peripheral blood mononuclear cells (PBMCs), taken at baseline. Source of these receptors: a human donor with classical Hodgkin lymphoma.

This chain links TRBV5-6 with TRBJ2-5; 14 bases line up with TRBD2. This CDR3 has 18 amino acids. J was trimmed by 4 bases and V by 0 bases; bases with no gene match: 8. Germline V CDR1 and CDR2: SGHDT, YYEEEE. The CDR3 sequence: CASSLEGLAGVGRETQYF. The CDR3, as DNA: TGTGCCAGCAGCTTGGAGGGACTAGCGGGAGTAGGCAGAGAGACCCAGTACTTC.

V and J are TRBV5-1 and TRBJ2-5; D possibly corresponds to TRBD2 (5 bases). The CDR3 totals 14 residues. CDR1 is SGHRS, CDR2 YFSETQ, per germline. Deletions cut 0 bases from V and 4 bases from J, with 10 bases between. The CDR3 bases are TGCGCCAGCAGCTTGGAAAGCGGTCGAGAGACCCAGTACTTC. This encodes CASSLESGRETQYF. The entire variable domain, with the rest obtained from reference TRBV5-1 and TRBJ2-5, is as follows: KAGVTQTPRYLIKTRGQQVTLSCSPISGHRSVSWYQQTPGQGLQFLFEYFSETQRNKGNFPGRFSGRQFSNSRSEMNVSTLELGDSALYLCASSLESGRETQYFGPGTRLLVL.

To note about this clone: One end of the junction varies from germline; a read error may be responsible. This chain connects TRBV7-2 to TRBJ1-1; D uncertain. CDR1 is SGHTA and CDR2 is FQGNSA in the germline V gene. The CDR3 consists of 12 residues. The CDR3 sequence is CASSLGGSEAFF. CDR3 in DNA: TGTGCCAGCAGCTTAGGGGGATCTGAGGCTTTCTTT.

V gene TRBV27 combines with J gene TRBJ2-1; a possible D gene is TRBD1 (5 bases). Trimming removed 2 bases from V and 0 bases from J, with 20 bases in between. CDR3 length: 19 amino acids. Germline V gene sequence: CDR1 MNHEY, CDR2 SMNVEV (reference sequence). CDR3 in DNA: TGTGCCAGCAGTTTAAGAACCGCAGGGATCCTTGCCTCCTACAATGAGCAGTTCTTC. This gives the protein CASSLRTAGILASYNEQFF.

This clone was picked up one time. This chain links TRBV7-2 with TRBJ1-2; 11 bases map to TRBD1. With 5 bases clipped from V and 7 bases from J, the junction kept 3 bases outside the gene matches. Per germline, CDR1 SGHTA and CDR2 FQGNSA. This CDR3 is built from 13 residues. In DNA form, the CDR3 reads TGTGCCAGCAGCGCGGGACAGGGGGTTGGCTACACCTTC. Translating it yields CASSAGQGVGYTF.